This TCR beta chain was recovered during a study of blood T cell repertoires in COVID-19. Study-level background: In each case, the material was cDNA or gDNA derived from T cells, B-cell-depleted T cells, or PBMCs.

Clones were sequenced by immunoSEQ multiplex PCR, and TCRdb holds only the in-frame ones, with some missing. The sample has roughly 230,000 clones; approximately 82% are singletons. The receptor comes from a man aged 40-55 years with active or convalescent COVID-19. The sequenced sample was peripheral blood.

CDR3 DNA sequence: TGCAGTGGACAGGGGACAGATACGCAGTATTTT. The encoded protein is CSGQGTDTQYF. This rearrangement joins TRBV20-1 to TRBJ2-3; 8 bases agree with TRBD1. CDR1 and CDR2 (germline): DFQATT, SNEGSKA (reference sequence). The CDR3 has 11 residues. The V gene end was trimmed by 7 bases and the J gene end by 3 bases; junction bases not matched to a gene: 0.